Following are 21 T cell receptor beta chains from one sample sequenced in a study of T cell changes during pregnancy in multiple sclerosis (dated by TCRdb to between 2018 and 2021). The library came from the immunoSEQ multiplex PCR assay. The source is immuneACCESS, and TCRdb retained only in-frame sequences with V and J called. Part of the clones is not carried over; for the studies checked, unresolved V genes explain less than half of this, and the remainder is unexplained. The sample table records some 24,000 clones; around 84% of these occur just once. Of the sample, around 0.98% falls within the top ten clones. Sequenced material: CD4+ T cells from peripheral blood mononuclear cells, taken in the second trimester of pregnancy. These receptors all stem from a female donor in good health, enrolled as a control in a pregnancy study.

This sequence joins TRBV5-1 and TRBJ2-1; weak D call: TRBD2 (6 bases). CDR3 length: 18 amino acids. V was clipped by 3 bases and J by 7 bases, with 26 bases between them. The germline V gene encodes CDR1 SGHRS and CDR2 YFSETQ. The CDR3 is CASSSLGSSASTRNEQFF. As DNA, the CDR3 is TGCGCCAGCAGCTCGCTGGGGTCTAGCGCCTCGACCAGGAATGAGCAGTTCTTC.

The genes are TRBV12-5 and TRBJ1-2, with D hard to call. Germline CDR1 reads LGHNT; CDR2 reads FRNRAP. CDR3 length: 13 amino acids. Between the trimmed V and J ends, which lost 1 base and 8 bases, there was a span of 11 bases. The CDR3 DNA is TGTGCTAGTGGTTTGGCCCCTAACCGCGGCTACACCTTC. Its translation: CASGLAPNRGYTF.

The V gene is TRBV6-1, the J gene TRBJ2-3, with D tentatively TRBD1 (5 bases). Germline assignment: CDR1 MNHNS and CDR2 SASEGT. V was pared by 0 bases and J by 0 bases, with 16 bases between. The CDR3 consists of 18 residues. CDR3 DNA sequence: TGTGCCAGCAGTGAAGCGGGCCTCGGCAGGGTGAGCACAGATACGCAGTATTTT. Translation gives CASSEAGLGRVSTDTQYF.

The CDR3 reads CASSLQGLGNQPQHF. As DNA, the CDR3 is TGTGCCAGCAGTTTACAGGGACTCGGCAATCAGCCCCAGCATTTT. The V call is TRBV27, the J call TRBJ1-5; tentatively, D is TRBD1 (5 bases). In germline, CDR1 is MNHEY, CDR2 SMNVEV (reference sequence). The V and J ends lost 2 bases and 2 bases respectively, with 10 bases between them. The CDR3 has 15 amino acids.

This chain connects TRBV30 to TRBJ1-6; perhaps TRBD1 as D (6 bases). The CDR3 is made up of 17 amino acids. Germline CDR1 and CDR2: GTSNPN and SVGIG (reference sequence). V was trimmed by 2 bases and J by 6 bases, leaving 20 bases between them. The CDR3 region is CAWSTPRGGRSNSPLHF. Here the CDR3 DNA reads TGTGCCTGGAGTACACCCAGGGGCGGAAGAAGTAATTCACCCCTCCACTTT. The full variable domain, in which reference TRBV30 and TRBJ1-6 provide the parts outside the CDR3, is SQTIHQWPATLVQPVGSPLSLECTVEGTSNPNLYWYRQAAGRGLQLLFYSVGIGQISSEVPQNLSASRPQDRQFILSSKKLLLSDSGFYLCAWSTPRGGRSNSPLHFGNGTRLTVT.

The V call is TRBV4-1, the J call TRBJ1-6; 8 bases are shared with TRBD1. Losses at the gene ends were 0 bases for V and 4 bases for J; bases not matched to a gene: 11. Germline loops: CDR1 MGHRA, CDR2 YSYEKL. The CDR3 has 19 residues. CDR3 bases: TGCGCCAGCAGCCAAGAACGACAGGGGCCCTCTTATTATAATTCACCCCTCCACTTT. Its protein product is CASSQERQGPSYYNSPLHF.

The CDR3 bases are TGCGCCAGCAGCCAAGACGGGACTAGCGGGAGAGGTGTCTACGAGCAGTACTTC. It codes for CASSQDGTSGRGVYEQYF. The chain uses TRBV4-1 and TRBJ2-7; 14 bases are a match to TRBD2. The CDR3 spans 18 residues. Unmatched junction bases numbered 7, after V lost 0 bases and J lost 3 bases. Germline loops: CDR1 MGHRA, CDR2 YSYEKL.

This clone turned up a few times. The chain uses TRBV7-7 and TRBJ2-3; 12 bases fit TRBD1. From germline, CDR1 is SSHAT and CDR2 FNYEAQ (reference sequence). V trimming: 3 bases; J trimming: 6 bases; junction bases outside the gene matches: 10. The CDR3 has 17 residues. Here the CDR3 reads CASSFGTGGRPQDTQYF. CDR3 nucleotides: TGTGCCAGCAGCTTTGGGACAGGGGGCCGCCCTCAGGATACGCAGTATTTT.

V and J are TRBV15 and TRBJ2-5; D call uncertain. The germline gives CDR1 LNHNV, CDR2 YYDKDF (reference sequence). This CDR3 has 15 residues. With 0 bases removed from V and 1 base from J, the gap between germline ends came to 9 bases. The DNA of the CDR3 is TGTGCCACCAGCAGAGAGTCACCGGTCCAAGAGACCCAGTACTTC. Protein product: CATSRESPVQETQYF.

The rearrangement links TRBV5-4 to TRBJ2-3, with 9 bases that match TRBD2. The CDR3 extends over 15 amino acids. Germline V gene lookup returns CDR1 SGHNT and CDR2 YYREEE (reference sequence). V was pared by 4 bases and J by 0 bases, with 3 bases of the junction left unmatched. This CDR3 reads CASSATSGSTDTQYF. In DNA, the CDR3 is TGTGCCAGCAGCGCCACTAGCGGGAGCACAGATACGCAGTATTTT. The full variable domain, its missing parts supplied by reference TRBV5-4 and TRBJ2-3, is ETGVTQSPTHLIKTRGQQVTLRCSSQSGHNTVSWYQQALGQGPQFIFQYYREEENGRGNFPPRFSGLQFPNYSSELNVNALELDDSALYLCASSATSGSTDTQYFGPGTRLTVL.

The gene calls are TRBV6-6 and TRBJ1-1; no reliable D call. V was cut by 0 bases and J by 3 bases, with 8 bases left in between. This CDR3 has 14 amino acids. CDR1 MNHNY and CDR2 SVGAGI come from the germline V gene (reference sequence). CDR3 loop: CASSYSGVDTEAFF. CDR3 DNA: TGTGCCAGCAGTTACTCCGGGGTTGACACTGAAGCTTTCTTT.

This chain joins TRBV15 and TRBJ1-2; 7 bases map to TRBD1. The V segment lost 2 bases and the J segment 3 bases; nucleotides outside the gene matches: 6. CDR1 and CDR2 from the germline V gene are LNHNV and YYDKDF (reference sequence). This CDR3 region has 15 residues. The CDR3: CATSRLLGTDYGYTF. The CDR3 nucleotides read TGTGCCACCAGCAGACTATTAGGGACAGACTATGGCTACACCTTC.

The J gene is TRBJ2-5, the V gene TRBV5-5; D gene uncertain. The V end lost 0 bases, the J end lost 5 bases, and 11 bases lay between the germline ends. The CDR3 extends over 14 amino acids. Germline-derived CDR1 and CDR2 are SGHKS and YYEKEE (reference sequence). This chain's CDR3 is CASSLEVKRETQYF. Here the CDR3 DNA reads TGTGCCAGCAGCTTGGAGGTCAAGAGGGAGACCCAGTACTTC.

V and J are TRBV5-1 and TRBJ1-3; 7 bases agree with TRBD1. The CDR3 is 15 residues long. Germline V gives CDR1 SGHRS, CDR2 YFSETQ. V dropped 4 bases and J dropped 2; count of bases not matched to a gene: 6. CDR3 sequence: CASSPTGETGNTIYF. The CDR3 bases are TGCGCCAGCAGCCCCACAGGGGAAACTGGAAACACCATATATTTT.

CDR3 loop: CASSFRVNTEAFF. The CDR3 nucleotides read TGTGCCAGCAGCTTCAGGGTGAACACTGAAGCTTTCTTT. The chain uses TRBV11-2 and TRBJ1-1, with D maybe TRBD1 (5 bases). The germline CDR1 and CDR2 sequences are SGHAT and FQNNGV. V lost 3 bases and J lost 0, with 5 bases in between. This CDR3 region has 13 residues.

The V call is TRBV4-2, the J call TRBJ1-3; D remains unclear. V was clipped by 0 bases and J by 4 bases, with 10 bases between them. CDR1 is LGHNA and CDR2 is YNFKEQ in the germline V gene. The CDR3 has 15 amino acids. The CDR3 loop is CASSQETPEGNTIYF. The CDR3 nucleotides are TGTGCCAGCAGCCAAGAAACGCCGGAGGGAAACACCATATATTTT.

The CDR3, as DNA: TGTGCCAGCACAGCCGGGACTACTTTTTACAATGAGCAGTTCTTC. It codes for CASTAGTTFYNEQFF. V and J are TRBV9 and TRBJ2-1; 7 bases map to TRBD2. The junction had 10 bases not matched to a gene; V was cut back by 6 bases and J by 4 bases. CDR3 length equals 15 residues. Germline V CDR1 and CDR2: SGDLS, YYNGEE. The full variable domain, with the rest looked up from reference TRBV9 and TRBJ2-1, is DSGVTQTPKHLITATGQRVTLRCSPRSGDLSVYWYQQSLDQGLQFLIQYYNGEERAKGNILERFSAQQFPDLHSELNLSSLELGDSALYFCASTAGTTFYNEQFFGPGTRLTVL.

The genes are TRBV7-6 and TRBJ2-1; 10 bases match TRBD2. The CDR3 consists of 15 residues. CDR1 is SGHVS and CDR2 is FNYEAQ in the germline V gene. V gave up 0 bases and J gave up 6 bases; unmatched junction bases: 2. The CDR3 spells CASSLAPSGGNEQFF. CDR3 in DNA: TGTGCCAGCAGCTTAGCCCCTAGCGGGGGCAATGAGCAGTTCTTC.

The chain is built from TRBV5-6 and TRBJ2-6; a possible D gene is TRBD1 (6 bases). The CDR3 has 17 residues. V dropped 2 bases and J dropped 3 bases, with 15 bases sitting between them. Germline lookup yields CDR1 SGHDT and CDR2 YYEEEE. The CDR3 sequence: CASSFDTGTYGANVLTF. CDR3 DNA sequence: TGTGCCAGCAGCTTTGATACAGGGACATATGGGGCCAACGTCCTGACTTTC.

This sequence joins TRBV25-1 and TRBJ2-1; perhaps TRBD2 as D (7 bases). The CDR3 length is 16 residues. CDR1 and CDR2 from the germline V gene are MGHDK and SYGVNS. Trimming took off 1 base at V and 2 bases at J, with 12 bases between the two ends. CDR3 coding DNA: TGTGCCAGCAGTGAATTGGGGGGGGCCGCCTACAATGAGCAGTTCTTC. Protein sequence: CASSELGGAAYNEQFF.

V is TRBV7-9 and J is TRBJ2-4, with TRBD2 matching 14 bases. Per germline, CDR1 SEHNR and CDR2 FQNEAQ (reference sequence). The CDR3 totals 18 residues. After removal of 6 bases from V and 0 bases from J, the junction contained 7 bases not matched to a gene. The CDR3 here is CASRPRLAGGIAKNIQYF. The CDR3 region has the DNA TGTGCCAGCAGACCTCGACTAGCGGGGGGGATAGCCAAAAACATTCAGTACTTC. Full variable domain (rest looked up from reference TRBV7-9 and TRBJ2-4): DTGVSQNPRHKITKRGQNVTFRCDPISEHNRLYWYRQTLGQGPEFLTYFQNEAQLEKSRLLSDRFSAERPKGSFSTLEIQRTEQGDSAMYLCASRPRLAGGIAKNIQYFGAGTRLSVL.